This T cell receptor (beta chain) was captured in a study of T cells in Graves' hyperthyroidism and ophthalmopathy. Whole-study context: Before any treatment, at initial diagnosis, peripheral blood was collected.

This clonotype was recorded a few times. Its target is unknown. The CDR3 contains 17 residues. CDR1 SGHVS and CDR2 FNYEAQ come from the germline V gene. V lost 2 bases to trimming and J lost 2 bases, with 15 bases between them. Absent ophthalmopathy progression within 18 months defined stable Graves' hyperthyroidism. From more than 9.5 ml of fresh peripheral blood, PBMCs were isolated. RNA transcripts gave rise to amplified TCR beta CDR3 regions. The primer set for the first-round RT-PCR of the TCR CDR3 was HTBI. One entry per CDR3 protein results from TCRdb running MiXCR on the multiplex PCR reads. Of 480,000 or so distinct CDR3 sequences in the sample, approximately 15% are singletons; the top ten hold over 15%. General study results and limits: Most clonotypes that expanded in the thyroid above 0.001 also showed up in blood.

The sequenced material came from blood. The chain is built from TRBV7-6 and TRBJ2-2; tentative D call: TRBD2 (5 bases). The source is a woman in her late teens or twenties with Graves' hyperthyroidism. CDR3 sequence reads: CASSLPLLAHNTGELFF. The CDR3 DNA reads TGTGCCAGCAGCTTACCCCTTTTAGCGCATAACACCGGGGAGCTGTTTTTT.